This T cell receptor (beta chain) was identified during a study of T cells in lung cancer brain metastases. Overall study context: Between primary and metastasis resection, about 90% of the roughly 20 patients were untreated. Primary and brain metastasis specimens were taken a median around 300 days apart.

V was trimmed by 4 bases and J by 9 bases, leaving 16 bases between them. The germline gives CDR1 LGHNA, CDR2 YSLEER. This CDR3 has 14 amino acids. This clone was picked up one time. Its antigen is unidentified. The assay was immunoSEQ multiplex PCR, and TCRdb's table has in-frame clones only and misses some. The top ten hold 9.2% of the sample, which has a few thousand clones, 85% to 90% seen once. General study results and limits: Preoperative corticosteroid effects on brain metastasis T cell infiltration were not controlled.

The source is a woman between 45 and 65 years old with non-small cell lung cancer that had spread to the brain. The source material was tumor tissue from a brain metastasis. J is TRBJ1-5 and V is TRBV4-3; a weak D match, TRBD1 (5 bases). The CDR3 nucleotides read TGCGCCAGCAGCCCATACAGGTTCTCTCTGCCCCAGCATTTT. Its protein product is CASSPYRFSLPQHF.